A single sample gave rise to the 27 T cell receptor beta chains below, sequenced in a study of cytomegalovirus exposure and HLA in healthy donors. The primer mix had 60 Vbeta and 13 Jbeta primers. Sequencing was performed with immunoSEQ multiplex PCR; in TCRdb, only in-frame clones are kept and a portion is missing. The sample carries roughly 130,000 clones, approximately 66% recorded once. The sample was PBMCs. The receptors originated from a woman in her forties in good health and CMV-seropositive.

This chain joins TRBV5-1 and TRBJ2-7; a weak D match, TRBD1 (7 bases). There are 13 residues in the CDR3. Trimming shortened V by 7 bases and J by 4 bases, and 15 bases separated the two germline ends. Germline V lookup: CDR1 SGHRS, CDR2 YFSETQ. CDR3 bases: TGCGCCAGCCCCAGGGGGGCCAAGTACGAGCAGTACTTC. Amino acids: CASPRGAKYEQYF.

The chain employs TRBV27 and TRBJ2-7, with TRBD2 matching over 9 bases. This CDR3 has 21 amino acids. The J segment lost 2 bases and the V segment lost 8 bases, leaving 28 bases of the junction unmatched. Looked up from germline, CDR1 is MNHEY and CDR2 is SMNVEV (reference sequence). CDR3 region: CASLRDRWEEFSGRNPYEQYF. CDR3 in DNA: TGTGCCAGCCTAAGGGACCGTTGGGAAGAATTCAGCGGGAGGAATCCCTACGAGCAGTACTTC.

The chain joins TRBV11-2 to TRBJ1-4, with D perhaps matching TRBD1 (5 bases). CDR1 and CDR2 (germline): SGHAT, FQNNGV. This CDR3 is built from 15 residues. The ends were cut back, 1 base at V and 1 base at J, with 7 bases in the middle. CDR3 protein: CASSLVGGTNEKLFF. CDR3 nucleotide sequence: TGTGCCAGCAGCTTAGTCGGGGGAACTAATGAAAAACTGTTTTTT.

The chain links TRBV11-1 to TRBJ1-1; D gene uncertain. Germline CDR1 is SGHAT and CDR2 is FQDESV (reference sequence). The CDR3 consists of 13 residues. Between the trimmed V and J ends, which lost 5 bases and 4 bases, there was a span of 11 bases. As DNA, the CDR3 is TGTGCCAGCAGCATCGCCCCGGGCACTGAAGCTTTCTTT. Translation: CASSIAPGTEAFF. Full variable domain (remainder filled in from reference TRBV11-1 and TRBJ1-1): EAEVAQSPRYKITEKSQAVAFWCDPISGHATLYWYRQILGQGPELLVQFQDESVVDDSQLPKDRFSAERLKGVDSTLKIQPAELGDSAMYLCASSIAPGTEAFFGQGTRLTVV.

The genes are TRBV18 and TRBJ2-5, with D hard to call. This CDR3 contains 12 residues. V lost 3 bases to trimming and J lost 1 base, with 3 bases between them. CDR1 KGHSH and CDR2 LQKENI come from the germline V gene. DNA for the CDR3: TGTGCCAGCTCACCTCTCCAAGAGACCCAGTACTTC. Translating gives CASSPLQETQYF. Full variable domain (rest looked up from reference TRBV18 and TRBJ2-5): NAGVMQNPRHLVRRRGQEARLRCSPMKGHSHVYWYRQLPEEGLKFMVYLQKENIIDESGMPKERFSAEFPKEGPSILRIQQVVRGDSAAYFCASSPLQETQYFGPGTRLLVL.

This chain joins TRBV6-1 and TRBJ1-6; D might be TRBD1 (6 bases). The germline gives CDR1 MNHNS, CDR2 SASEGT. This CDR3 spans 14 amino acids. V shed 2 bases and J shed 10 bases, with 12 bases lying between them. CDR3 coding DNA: TGTGCCAGCAGTGAATGGGGGGGGCAGTCACCCCTCCACTTT. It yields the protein CASSEWGGQSPLHF.

The CDR3 coding sequence is TGTGCCAGCAGTTTTTTACTAGCGGGAGCTGGTGAGCAGTTCTTC. Translated: CASSFLLAGAGEQFF. V and J are TRBV27 and TRBJ2-1, with 11 bases aligning to TRBD2. V trimming: 3 bases; J trimming: 9 bases; junction bases outside the gene matches: 7. CDR3 size: 15 residues. CDR1 MNHEY and CDR2 SMNVEV come from the germline V gene (reference sequence).

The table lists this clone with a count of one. The CDR3 loop reads CASSDRQGFRYGYTF. The CDR3 bases are TGTGCCAGCAGTGATAGACAGGGCTTTCGATATGGCTACACCTTC. The genes are TRBV6-1 and TRBJ1-2; 7 bases line up with TRBD1. J gave up 5 bases and V 3 bases, and 9 bases lay outside the gene matches. Germline V gene sequence: CDR1 MNHNS, CDR2 SASEGT. This CDR3 comprises 15 residues.

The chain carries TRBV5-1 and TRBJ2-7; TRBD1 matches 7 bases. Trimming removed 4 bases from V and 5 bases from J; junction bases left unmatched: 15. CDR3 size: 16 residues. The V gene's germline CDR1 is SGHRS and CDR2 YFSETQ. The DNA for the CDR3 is TGCGCCAGCAGCGCAACCGGGACAGCCATAGGGAACGAGCAGTACTTC. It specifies CASSATGTAIGNEQYF. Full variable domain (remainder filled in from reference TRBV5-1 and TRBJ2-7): KAGVTQTPRYLIKTRGQQVTLSCSPISGHRSVSWYQQTPGQGLQFLFEYFSETQRNKGNFPGRFSGRQFSNSRSEMNVSTLELGDSALYLCASSATGTAIGNEQYFGPGTRLTVT.

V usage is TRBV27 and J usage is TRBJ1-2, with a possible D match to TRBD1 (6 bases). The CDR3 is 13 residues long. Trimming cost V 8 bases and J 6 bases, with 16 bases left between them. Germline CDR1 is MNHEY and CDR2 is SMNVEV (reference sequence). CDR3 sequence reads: CASGQQGSDGYTF. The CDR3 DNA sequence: TGTGCCAGCGGTCAACAGGGTAGCGATGGCTACACCTTC.

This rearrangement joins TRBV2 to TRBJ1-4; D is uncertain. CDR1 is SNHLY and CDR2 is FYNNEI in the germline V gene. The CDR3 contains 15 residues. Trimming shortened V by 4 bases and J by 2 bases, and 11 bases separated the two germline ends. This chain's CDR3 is CASSGVGYTNEKLFF. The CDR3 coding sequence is TGTGCCAGCAGTGGGGTCGGGTACACTAATGAAAAACTGTTTTTT.

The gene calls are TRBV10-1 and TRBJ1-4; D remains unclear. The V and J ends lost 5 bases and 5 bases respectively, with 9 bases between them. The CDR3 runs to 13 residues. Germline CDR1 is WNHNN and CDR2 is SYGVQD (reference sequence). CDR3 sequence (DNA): TGCGCCAGCAGTCAGAACCAAAATGAAAAACTGTTTTTT. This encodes CASSQNQNEKLFF.

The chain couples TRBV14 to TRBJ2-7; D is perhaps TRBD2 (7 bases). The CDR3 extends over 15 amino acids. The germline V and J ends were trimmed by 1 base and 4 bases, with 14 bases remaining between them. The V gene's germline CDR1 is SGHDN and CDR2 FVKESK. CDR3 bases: TGTGCCAGCAGCCAAGTGGGAGGGGGGCTGTACGAGCAGTACTTC. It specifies CASSQVGGGLYEQYF.

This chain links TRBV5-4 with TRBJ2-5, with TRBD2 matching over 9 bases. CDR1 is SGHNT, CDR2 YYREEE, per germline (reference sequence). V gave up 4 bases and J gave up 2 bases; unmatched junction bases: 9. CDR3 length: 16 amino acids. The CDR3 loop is CASSLPGRGGQETQYF. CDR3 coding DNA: TGTGCCAGCAGCCTCCCTGGGCGGGGGGGGCAAGAGACCCAGTACTTC.

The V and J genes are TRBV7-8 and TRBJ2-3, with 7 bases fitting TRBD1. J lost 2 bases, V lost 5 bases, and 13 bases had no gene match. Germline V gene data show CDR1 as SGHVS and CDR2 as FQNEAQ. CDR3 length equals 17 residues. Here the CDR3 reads CASSALVGQKVTDTQYF. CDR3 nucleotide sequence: TGTGCCAGCAGCGCCCTGGTGGGACAGAAGGTCACAGATACGCAGTATTTT.

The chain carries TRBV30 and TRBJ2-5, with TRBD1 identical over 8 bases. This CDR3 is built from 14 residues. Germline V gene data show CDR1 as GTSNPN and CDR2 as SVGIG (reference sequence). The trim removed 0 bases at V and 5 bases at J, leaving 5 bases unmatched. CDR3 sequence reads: CAWSVPGGTETQYF. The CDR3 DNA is TGTGCCTGGAGTGTCCCAGGGGGCACGGAGACCCAGTACTTC.

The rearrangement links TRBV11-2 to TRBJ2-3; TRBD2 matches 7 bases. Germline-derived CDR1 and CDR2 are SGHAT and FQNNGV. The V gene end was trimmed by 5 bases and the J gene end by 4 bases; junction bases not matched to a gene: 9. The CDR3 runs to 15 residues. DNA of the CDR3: TGTGCCAGCAGCCTGAGCGGGGCAGAGGCAGATACGCAGTATTTT. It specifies CASSLSGAEADTQYF.

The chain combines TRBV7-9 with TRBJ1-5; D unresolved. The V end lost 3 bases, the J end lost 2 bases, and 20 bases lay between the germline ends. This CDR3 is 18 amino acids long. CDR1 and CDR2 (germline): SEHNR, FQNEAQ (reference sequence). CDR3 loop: CASSFTPPSSDRNQPQHF. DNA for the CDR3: TGTGCCAGCAGCTTTACCCCACCGAGCAGCGATCGCAATCAGCCCCAGCATTTT.

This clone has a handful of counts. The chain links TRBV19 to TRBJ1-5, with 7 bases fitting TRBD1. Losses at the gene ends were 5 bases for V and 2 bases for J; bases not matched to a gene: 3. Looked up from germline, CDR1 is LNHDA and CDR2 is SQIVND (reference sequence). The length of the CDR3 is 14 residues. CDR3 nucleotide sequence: TGTGCCAGTAGTGCAACAGGGGGCAATCAGCCCCAGCATTTT. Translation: CASSATGGNQPQHF.

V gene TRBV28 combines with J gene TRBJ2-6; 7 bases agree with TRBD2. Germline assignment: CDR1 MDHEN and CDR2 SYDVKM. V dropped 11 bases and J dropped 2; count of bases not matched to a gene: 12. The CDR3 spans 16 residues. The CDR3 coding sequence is TGTGCCGGTGCTCCGGGGGGACTGACTGGGGCCAACGTCCTGACTTTC. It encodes CAGAPGGLTGANVLTF.

Here the CDR3 reads CASSLPDGRNTIYF. As DNA, the CDR3 is TGTGCCAGCAGCCTCCCGGACGGGAGAAACACCATATATTTT. The genes are TRBV7-9 and TRBJ1-3; D uncertain. The CDR3 contains 14 residues. With 5 bases removed from V and 5 bases from J, the gap between germline ends came to 13 bases. Germline-derived CDR1 and CDR2 are SEHNR and FQNEAQ (reference sequence).

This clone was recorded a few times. This CDR3 reads CASSSLETQYF. The CDR3 region has the DNA TGTGCCAGCAGTTCCTTGGAGACCCAGTACTTC. The chain has TRBV6-1 and TRBJ2-5, with D unclear. The CDR3 has 11 residues. Trimming pared 5 bases from V and 5 bases from J, leaving 6 bases between. Per germline, CDR1 MNHNS and CDR2 SASEGT.

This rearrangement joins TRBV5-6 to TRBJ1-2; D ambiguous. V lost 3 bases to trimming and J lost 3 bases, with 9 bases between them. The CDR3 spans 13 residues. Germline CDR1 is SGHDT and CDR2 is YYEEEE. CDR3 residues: CASSSYGDYGYTF. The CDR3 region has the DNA TGTGCCAGCAGCTCCTACGGGGACTATGGCTACACCTTC.

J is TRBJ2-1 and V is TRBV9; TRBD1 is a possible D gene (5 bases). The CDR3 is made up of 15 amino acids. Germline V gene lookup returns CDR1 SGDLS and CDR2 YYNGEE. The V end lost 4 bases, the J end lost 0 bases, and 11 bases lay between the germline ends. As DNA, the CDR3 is TGTGCCAGCAGCCTGACAGCCTTCTCCTACAATGAGCAGTTCTTC. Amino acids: CASSLTAFSYNEQFF. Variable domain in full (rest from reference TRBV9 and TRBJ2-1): DSGVTQTPKHLITATGQRVTLRCSPRSGDLSVYWYQQSLDQGLQFLIQYYNGEERAKGNILERFSAQQFPDLHSELNLSSLELGDSALYFCASSLTAFSYNEQFFGPGTRLTVL.

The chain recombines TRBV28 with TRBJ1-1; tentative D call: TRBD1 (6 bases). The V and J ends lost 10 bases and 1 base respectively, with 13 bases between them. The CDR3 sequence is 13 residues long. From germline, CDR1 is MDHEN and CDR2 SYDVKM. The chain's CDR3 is CATGENTNTEAFF. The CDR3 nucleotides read TGTGCCACAGGGGAGAATACGAACACTGAAGCTTTCTTT.

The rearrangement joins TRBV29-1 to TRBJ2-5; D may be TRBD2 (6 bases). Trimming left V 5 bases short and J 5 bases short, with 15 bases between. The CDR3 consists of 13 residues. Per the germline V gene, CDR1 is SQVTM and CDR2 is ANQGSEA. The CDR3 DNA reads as TGCAGCGTTAACATCGCCGCGGGGGAGACCCAGTACTTC. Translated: CSVNIAAGETQYF.

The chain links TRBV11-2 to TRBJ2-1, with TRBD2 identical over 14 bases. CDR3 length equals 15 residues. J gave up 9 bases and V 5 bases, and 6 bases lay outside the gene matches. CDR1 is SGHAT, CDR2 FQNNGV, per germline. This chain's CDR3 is CASSPRLAGGVEQFF. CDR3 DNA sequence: TGTGCCAGCAGCCCGCGACTAGCGGGAGGGGTTGAGCAGTTCTTC.